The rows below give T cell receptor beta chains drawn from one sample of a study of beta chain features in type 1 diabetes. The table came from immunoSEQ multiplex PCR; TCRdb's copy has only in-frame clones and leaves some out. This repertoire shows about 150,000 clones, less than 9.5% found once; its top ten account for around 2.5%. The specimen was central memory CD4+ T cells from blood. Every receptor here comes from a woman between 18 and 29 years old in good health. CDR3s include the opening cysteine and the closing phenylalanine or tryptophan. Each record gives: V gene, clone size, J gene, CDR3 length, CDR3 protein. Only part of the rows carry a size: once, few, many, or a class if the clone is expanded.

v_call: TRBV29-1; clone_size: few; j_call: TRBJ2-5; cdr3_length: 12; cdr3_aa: CSVDRGRETQYF
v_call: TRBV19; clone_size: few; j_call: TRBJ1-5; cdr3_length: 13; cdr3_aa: CASSIARNQPQHF
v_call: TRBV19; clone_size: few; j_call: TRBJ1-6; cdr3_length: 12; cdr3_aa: CASHRVNSPLHF
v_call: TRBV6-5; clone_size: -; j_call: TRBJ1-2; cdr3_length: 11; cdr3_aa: CASSPGYGYTF
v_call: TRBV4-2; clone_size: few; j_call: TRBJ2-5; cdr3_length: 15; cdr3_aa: CASSPLGGGEETQYF
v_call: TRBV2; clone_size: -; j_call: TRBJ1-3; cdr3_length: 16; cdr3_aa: CASSDTGSLSGNTIYF
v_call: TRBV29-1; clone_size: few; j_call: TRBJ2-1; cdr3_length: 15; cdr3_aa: CSARTSGRADNEQFF
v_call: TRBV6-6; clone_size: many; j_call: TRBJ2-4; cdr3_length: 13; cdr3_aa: CASKEGAKNIQYF
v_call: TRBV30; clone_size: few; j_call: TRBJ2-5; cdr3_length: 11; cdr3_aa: CAWSVSGQQYF
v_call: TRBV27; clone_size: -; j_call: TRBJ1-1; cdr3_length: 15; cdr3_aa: CASSLRTGVNTEAFF
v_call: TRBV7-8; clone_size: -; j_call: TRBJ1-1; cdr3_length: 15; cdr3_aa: CASSLATGWDTEAFF
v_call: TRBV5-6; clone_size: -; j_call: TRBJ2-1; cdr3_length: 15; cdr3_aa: CASSGGRTTYNEQFF
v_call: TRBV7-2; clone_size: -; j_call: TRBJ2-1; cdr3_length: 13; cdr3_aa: CASSLGLDNEQFF
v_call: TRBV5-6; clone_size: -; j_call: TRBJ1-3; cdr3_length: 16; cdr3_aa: CASSRYGQALGNTIYF
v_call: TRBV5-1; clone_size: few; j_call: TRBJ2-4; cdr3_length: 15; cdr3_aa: CASSLGPRGENIQYF
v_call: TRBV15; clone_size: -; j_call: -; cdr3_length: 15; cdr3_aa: CATSRDRKGPYEQYF
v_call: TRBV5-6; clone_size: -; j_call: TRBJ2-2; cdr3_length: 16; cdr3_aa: CASSLLAGPNTGELFF
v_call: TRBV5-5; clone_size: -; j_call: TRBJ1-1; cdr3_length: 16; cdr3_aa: CASRPPRGGVNTEAFF
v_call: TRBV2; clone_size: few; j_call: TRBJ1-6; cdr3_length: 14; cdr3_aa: CASSRQGSNSPLHF
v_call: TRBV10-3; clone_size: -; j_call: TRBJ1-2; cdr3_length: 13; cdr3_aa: CAISERGQYGYTF
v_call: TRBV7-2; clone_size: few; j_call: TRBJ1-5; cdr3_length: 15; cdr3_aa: CASSPGRTDNQPQHF
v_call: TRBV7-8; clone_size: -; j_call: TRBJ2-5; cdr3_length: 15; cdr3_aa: CASSLARGHAKTQYF
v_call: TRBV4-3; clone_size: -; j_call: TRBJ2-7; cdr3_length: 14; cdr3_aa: CASSQGGGGYEQYF
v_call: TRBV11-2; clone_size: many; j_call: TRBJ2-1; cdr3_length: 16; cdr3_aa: CASSPRRQGAHNEQFF
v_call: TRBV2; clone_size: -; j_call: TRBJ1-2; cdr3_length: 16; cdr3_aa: CASSPGTGNFDYGYTF
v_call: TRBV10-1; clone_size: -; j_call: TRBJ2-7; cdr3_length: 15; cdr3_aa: CASSEGTGGSYEQYF
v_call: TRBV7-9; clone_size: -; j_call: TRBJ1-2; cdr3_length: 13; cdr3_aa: CASGQLPASGYTF
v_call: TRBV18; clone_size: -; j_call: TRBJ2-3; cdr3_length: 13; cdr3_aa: CASSPGVADTQYF
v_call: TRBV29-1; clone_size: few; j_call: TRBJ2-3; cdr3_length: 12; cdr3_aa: CSAGTGLDTQYF
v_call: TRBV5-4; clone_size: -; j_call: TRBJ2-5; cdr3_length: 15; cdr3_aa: CASSTTSGSQETQYF
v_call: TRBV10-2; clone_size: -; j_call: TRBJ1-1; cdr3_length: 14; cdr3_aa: CASTRTTTNTEAFF
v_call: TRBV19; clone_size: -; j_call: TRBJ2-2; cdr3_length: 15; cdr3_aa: CASSSSGRNTGELFF
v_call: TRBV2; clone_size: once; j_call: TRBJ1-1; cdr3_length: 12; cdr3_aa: CATREEGTEAFF
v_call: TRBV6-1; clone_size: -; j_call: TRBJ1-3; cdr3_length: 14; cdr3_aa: CASSSQSPLNTIYF
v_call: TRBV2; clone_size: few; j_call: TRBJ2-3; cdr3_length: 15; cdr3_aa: CASSGSGGAGDTQYF
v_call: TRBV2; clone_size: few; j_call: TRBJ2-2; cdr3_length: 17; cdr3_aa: CASSPFSGGAKTGELFF
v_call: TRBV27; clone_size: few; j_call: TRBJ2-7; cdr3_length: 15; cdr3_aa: CASSFLAGELGEQYF
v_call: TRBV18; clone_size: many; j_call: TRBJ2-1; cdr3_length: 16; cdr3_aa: CASSPPGLGTNNEQFF
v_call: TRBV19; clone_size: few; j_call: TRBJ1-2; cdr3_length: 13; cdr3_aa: CASSFRDLDGYTF
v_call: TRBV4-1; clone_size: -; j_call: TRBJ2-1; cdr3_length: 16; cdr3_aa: CASSQFLGTPYNEQFF
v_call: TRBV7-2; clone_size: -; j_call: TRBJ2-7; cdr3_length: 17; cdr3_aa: CASSLDGLAGYTYEQYF
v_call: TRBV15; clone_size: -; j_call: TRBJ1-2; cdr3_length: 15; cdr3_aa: CATSRVGAPNYGYTF
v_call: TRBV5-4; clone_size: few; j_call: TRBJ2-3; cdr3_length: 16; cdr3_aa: CASSPDSGGLTDTQYF
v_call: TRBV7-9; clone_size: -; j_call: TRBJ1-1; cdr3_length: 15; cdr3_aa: CASSQRLGENTEAFF
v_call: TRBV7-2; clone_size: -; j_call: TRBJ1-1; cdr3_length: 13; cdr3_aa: CASSLTGNTEAFF
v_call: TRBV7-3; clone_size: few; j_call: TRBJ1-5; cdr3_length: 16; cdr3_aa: CASSRNDRDGGQPQHF
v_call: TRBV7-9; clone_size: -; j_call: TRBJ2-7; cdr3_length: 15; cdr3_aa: CASSGSRDRAYEQYF
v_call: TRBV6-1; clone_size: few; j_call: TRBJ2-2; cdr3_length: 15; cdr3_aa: CASSAPATNTGELFF
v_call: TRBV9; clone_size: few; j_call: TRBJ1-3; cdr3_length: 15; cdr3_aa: CASSVWGGTGNTIYF
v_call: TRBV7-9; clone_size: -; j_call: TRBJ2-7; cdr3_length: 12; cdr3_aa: CASSFYRGEQYF
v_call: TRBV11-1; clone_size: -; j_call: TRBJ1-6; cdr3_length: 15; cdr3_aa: CASSSAPGRNSPLHF